These 22 T cell receptor beta chains came from one sample sequenced in a study of blood T cell repertoires in COVID-19. Sequenced by immunoSEQ multiplex PCR; TCRdb stores in-frame clones only, minus some. This table holds approximately 180,000 clones, roughly 88% found once. The sequencing sample was made of peripheral blood. Every receptor here comes from a woman aged 40 to 55 with COVID-19, enrolled during active disease.

This chain uses TRBV7-2 with TRBJ2-1, with 15 bases identical to TRBD2. This CDR3 has 17 residues. From germline, CDR1 is SGHTA and CDR2 FQGNSA. With 4 bases clipped from V and 7 bases from J, the junction kept 8 bases outside the gene matches. CDR3: CASSSPGLAGGLNEQFF. The CDR3, as DNA: TGTGCCAGCAGCTCACCGGGACTAGCGGGGGGTCTAAATGAGCAGTTCTTC.

This chain connects TRBV28 to TRBJ1-5; D might be TRBD1 (5 bases). This CDR3 has 11 amino acids. Trimming cost V 5 bases and J 9 bases, with 8 bases left between them. The germline V gene encodes CDR1 MDHEN and CDR2 SYDVKM. CDR3 DNA: TGTGCCAGCAGTCGCGGGGGGCCCCAGCATTTT. Translating it yields CASSRGGPQHF.

The gene calls are TRBV6-5 and TRBJ1-5; D might be TRBD1 (5 bases). The ends were cut back, 2 bases at V and 7 bases at J, with 9 bases in the middle. CDR3 length: 13 amino acids. Germline V gives CDR1 MNHEY, CDR2 SVGAGI. In DNA form, the CDR3 reads TGTGCCAGCAGTTACGAGGGGAGGCAGCCCCAGCATTTT. Protein: CASSYEGRQPQHF.

The chain joins TRBV7-3 to TRBJ2-5; 10 nucleotides agree with TRBD1. Germline V gene sequence: CDR1 SGHTA, CDR2 FQGTGA. The junction had 2 bases not matched to a gene; V was cut back by 6 bases and J by 4 bases. The CDR3 runs 13 residues. CDR3 protein: CASSDRGRETQYF. CDR3 in DNA: TGTGCCAGCAGTGACAGGGGGCGAGAGACCCAGTACTTC.

The chain employs TRBV3-1 (or the pseudogene TRBV3-2) and TRBJ1-5; 9 bases are a match to TRBD1. The trim removed 5 bases at V and 6 bases at J, leaving 5 bases unmatched. The CDR3 is 14 amino acids. Looked up from germline, CDR1 is LGHDT and CDR2 is YNNKEL (reference sequence). In DNA form, the CDR3 reads TGTGCCAGCAGCATGGGACAGGGTAGTCAGCCCCAGCATTTT. Residues: CASSMGQGSQPQHF.

V usage is TRBV9 and J usage is TRBJ2-5, with TRBD1 identical over 7 bases. The CDR3 has 17 residues. CDR1 and CDR2 (germline): SGDLS, YYNGEE. The junction had 18 bases not matched to a gene; V was cut back by 4 bases and J by 6 bases. CDR3 sequence (DNA): TGTGCCAGCAGCCTGAGAGGAGACAGGGATAGCGAAAAGACCCAGTACTTC. Translation: CASSLRGDRDSEKTQYF.

The chain carries TRBV7-8 and TRBJ2-3; the match to TRBD2 covers 9 bases. Germline CDR1 reads SGHVS; CDR2 reads FQNEAQ. CDR3 length: 18 residues. The ends lost 4 bases at V and 6 bases at J; junction bases unmatched: 17. The CDR3 DNA reads TGTGCCAGCAGCTCTTACCCCACCCGCGGGAGGGCCTGGGATACGCAGTATTTT. Its protein is CASSSYPTRGRAWDTQYF.

The V gene is TRBV4-1, the J gene TRBJ1-5, with 7 bases identical to TRBD1. Trimming at V came to 0 bases and at J to 7 bases, leaving 6 bases not matched to a gene. Germline loops: CDR1 MGHRA, CDR2 YSYEKL. The CDR3 consists of 15 residues. The CDR3 DNA sequence: TGCGCCAGCAGCCAAGAGCAGGGGGGCGAGCAGCCCCAGCATTTT. Its protein is CASSQEQGGEQPQHF.

The chain carries TRBV6-5 and TRBJ1-2; possibly TRBD1 for D (6 bases). Germline assignment: CDR1 MNHEY and CDR2 SVGAGI. The CDR3 runs 13 residues. Trimming left V 11 bases short and J 0 bases short, with 13 bases between. The DNA for the CDR3 is TGTGCCGCCAGGGGCGGCGCTAACTATGGCTACACCTTC. It encodes CAARGGANYGYTF.

The rearrangement links TRBV27 to TRBJ2-7; perhaps TRBD2 as D (5 bases). Per the germline V gene, CDR1 is MNHEY and CDR2 is SMNVEV (reference sequence). V was pared by 3 bases and J by 5 bases, with 11 bases between. This CDR3 has 13 residues. The CDR3 nucleotides read TGTGCCAGCAGTTTCACGGGATTTAACGAGCAGTACTTC. This sequence encodes CASSFTGFNEQYF.

The genes are TRBV7-3 and TRBJ1-1, with D hard to call. The CDR3 has 17 residues. The germline V gene has CDR1 SGHTA and CDR2 FQGTGA. V gave up 2 bases and J gave up 2 bases, with 18 bases separating them. CDR3 nucleotides: TGTGCCAGCAGCTTATTGCGGGTTACCCGACGAAACACTGAAGCTTTCTTT. Residues: CASSLLRVTRRNTEAFF.

The V call is TRBV10-1, the J call TRBJ1-3; unclear D gene. Trimming pared 3 bases from V and 3 bases from J, leaving 6 bases between. There are 13 residues in the CDR3. Germline assignment: CDR1 WNHNN and CDR2 SYGVQD (reference sequence). As DNA, the CDR3 is TGCGCCAGCAGTGATCCTGTTGGAAACACCATATATTTT. Protein: CASSDPVGNTIYF.

This clone was counted many times. This chain uses TRBV29-1 with TRBJ2-7; D ambiguous. CDR1 SQVTM and CDR2 ANQGSEA come from the germline V gene. This CDR3 is built from 11 residues. V gave up 2 bases and J gave up 10 bases, with 12 bases separating them. The CDR3 region is CSVENQVGQYF. In DNA form, the CDR3 reads TGCAGCGTTGAAAACCAGGTGGGTCAGTACTTC.

This clone was observed once. V gene TRBV2 combines with J gene TRBJ1-6; no firm D call. Germline assignment: CDR1 SNHLY and CDR2 FYNNEI. Trimming left V 2 bases short and J 12 bases short, with 8 bases between. The CDR3 extends over 12 amino acids. CDR3: CASSERSLPLHF. CDR3 bases: TGTGCCAGCAGTGAAAGGAGCTTACCCCTCCACTTT.

This clone was counted once. The J gene is TRBJ2-2, the V gene TRBV7-3; no definite D call. The CDR3 totals 14 residues. Germline V gene sequence: CDR1 SGHTA, CDR2 FQGTGA. V lost 2 bases and J lost 5, with 9 bases in between. CDR3 loop: CASSLALRTGELFF. The CDR3 DNA sequence: TGTGCCAGCAGCTTAGCGCTACGGACCGGGGAGCTGTTTTTT.

The V gene is TRBV19, the J gene TRBJ1-6; D is unclear. This CDR3 comprises 13 residues. From germline, CDR1 is LNHDA and CDR2 SQIVND (reference sequence). V was clipped by 6 bases and J by 9 bases, with 12 bases between them. The CDR3, as DNA: TGTGCCAGTAGCCGAGTTTCTGGTTCACCCCTCCACTTT. Its protein is CASSRVSGSPLHF.

This sequence joins TRBV10-1 and TRBJ2-7; the D gene is possibly TRBD2 (5 bases). The CDR3 has 13 amino acids. V lost 6 bases to trimming and J lost 6 bases, with 15 bases between them. The germline V gene encodes CDR1 WNHNN and CDR2 SYGVQD (reference sequence). Written as DNA, the CDR3 is TGCGCCAGCAGCAAAAACCCGGGGATCGAGCAGTACTTC. Translated, it gives CASSKNPGIEQYF.

This chain links TRBV6-1 with TRBJ1-1; TRBD1 is a possible D gene (5 bases). In germline, CDR1 is MNHNS, CDR2 SASEGT. CDR3 size: 20 residues. V lost 3 bases to trimming and J lost 4 bases, with 30 bases between them. CDR3 DNA: TGTGCCAGCAGTGATGGGGGTTCGTGGGGAGGACTAAGTAGGGGCACTGAAGCTTTCTTT. Protein product: CASSDGGSWGGLSRGTEAFF.

The chain combines TRBV5-8 with TRBJ2-3; D uncertain. In germline, CDR1 is SGHTS, CDR2 YDEGEE. Trimming took off 5 bases at V and 2 bases at J, with 15 bases between the two ends. This CDR3 comprises 15 residues. CDR3 bases: TGTGCCAGCAGTTTTGGCCCCGTCCCCACAGATACGCAGTATTTT. Translation gives CASSFGPVPTDTQYF. Full variable domain (rest looked up from reference TRBV5-8 and TRBJ2-3): EAGVTQSPTHLIKTRGQQATLRCSPISGHTSVYWYQQALGLGLQFLLWYDEGEERNRGNFPPRFSGRQFPNYSSELNVNALELEDSALYLCASSFGPVPTDTQYFGPGTRLTVL.

The gene calls are TRBV6-5 and TRBJ2-1, with D possibly matching TRBD2 (6 bases). Trimming left V 2 bases short and J 6 bases short, with 14 bases between. The CDR3 has 15 amino acids. Germline V gene sequence: CDR1 MNHEY, CDR2 SVGAGI. This chain's CDR3 is CASSYTSFSPNEQFF. The CDR3 DNA is TGTGCCAGCAGTTACACTAGCTTTTCCCCCAATGAGCAGTTCTTC.

The chain employs TRBV28 and TRBJ1-1; D perhaps matches TRBD1 (5 bases). The germline V gene encodes CDR1 MDHEN and CDR2 SYDVKM. Deletions cut 5 bases from V and 4 bases from J, with 11 bases between. The CDR3 runs 13 residues. CDR3 sequence reads: CASSMTAPTEAFF. In nucleotides, the CDR3 is TGTGCCAGCAGTATGACAGCTCCCACTGAAGCTTTCTTT. The variable domain in full, completed from reference TRBV28 and TRBJ1-1, reads DVKVTQSSRYLVKRTGEKVFLECVQDMDHENMFWYRQDPGLGLRLIYFSYDVKMKEKGDIPEGYSVSREKKERFSLILESASTNQTSMYLCASSMTAPTEAFFGQGTRLTVV.

This rearrangement joins TRBV10-2 to TRBJ1-2; possibly TRBD1 for D (5 bases). This CDR3 is 15 amino acids long. V was clipped by 0 bases and J by 8 bases, with 16 bases between them. CDR1 is WSHSY and CDR2 is SAAADI in the germline V gene. As DNA, the CDR3 is TGCGCCAGCAGTGAGTCGACTGGGGGAGGTGAAGGCTACACCTTC. This codes for CASSESTGGGEGYTF.